This passage covers 5 T cell receptor beta chains from one sample sequenced in a study of identical twins. TCRdb independently ran MiXCR on the 5' RACE reads; one entry per CDR3 protein. The sample holds under 500,000 distinct CDR3 sequences, roughly 13% seen once. These data are also associated with another study on yellow fever vaccine responses in identical twins.

The sample taken for sequencing was CD4+ T cells sorted from blood. The source is a young woman in good health.

In this sample, this clonotype turned up many times. The chain carries TRBV28 and TRBJ2-7; the D gene is possibly TRBD1 (5 bases). CDR1 is MDHEN and CDR2 is SYDVKM in the germline V gene. V was trimmed by 7 bases and J by 4 bases, leaving 8 bases between them. This CDR3 contains 11 residues. CDR3 sequence: CASTDKYEQYF. DNA of the CDR3: TGTGCCAGCACGGACAAGTACGAGCAGTACTTC.

The V and J genes are TRBV5-1 and TRBJ2-3, with TRBD2 matching over 12 bases. The trim removed 2 bases at V and 2 bases at J, leaving 15 bases unmatched. This CDR3 region has 20 residues. Germline CDR1 and CDR2: SGHRS and YFSETQ. CDR3 sequence reads: CASSLARTSGAQAFTDTQYF. CDR3 coding DNA: TGCGCCAGCAGCTTAGCCCGGACTAGCGGGGCCCAAGCCTTCACAGATACGCAGTATTTT.

V usage is TRBV20-1 and J usage is TRBJ1-5; a possible D gene is TRBD1 (5 bases). The V end lost 6 bases, the J end lost 0 bases, and 9 bases lay between the germline ends. Germline V gives CDR1 DFQATT, CDR2 SNEGSKA (reference sequence). There are 13 residues in the CDR3. In DNA, the CDR3 is TGCAGTGCATGGACATCTAGCAATCAGCCCCAGCATTTT. Encoded protein: CSAWTSSNQPQHF.

The sample holds a few counts of this clonotype. J is TRBJ2-1 and V is TRBV5-1; D possibly uses TRBD1 or TRBD2 (6 bases each). The germline V and J ends were trimmed by 0 bases and 8 bases, with 9 bases remaining between them. The CDR3 has 13 residues. Germline values: CDR1 SGHRS, CDR2 YFSETQ. DNA of the CDR3: TGCGCCAGCAGCTTGGAGGAGGGGGATGAGCAGTTCTTC. Protein product: CASSLEEGDEQFF.

There are many counts of this clonotype. The chain uses TRBV5-1 and TRBJ2-3; 7 bases fit TRBD1. V was clipped by 4 bases and J by 0 bases; unmatched bases: 17. The V gene's germline CDR1 is SGHRS and CDR2 YFSETQ. CDR3 length: 19 amino acids. CDR3: CASSRAGTDDPASTDTQYF. In nucleotides, the CDR3 is TGCGCCAGCAGCCGAGCCGGGACAGACGACCCGGCTAGCACAGATACGCAGTATTTT. The full variable domain, its missing parts supplied by reference TRBV5-1 and TRBJ2-3, is KAGVTQTPRYLIKTRGQQVTLSCSPISGHRSVSWYQQTPGQGLQFLFEYFSETQRNKGNFPGRFSGRQFSNSRSEMNVSTLELGDSALYLCASSRAGTDDPASTDTQYFGPGTRLTVL.